A selection of T cell receptor beta chains follows, all from one sample in a study of blood T cell repertoires in COVID-19. Only in-frame clones appear in the TCRdb table, and some are missing; sequencing was by immunoSEQ multiplex PCR. This table holds just over 300,000 clones, around 90% found once. What was sequenced was PBMCs or T cells enriched from blood (not recorded which). Every receptor here comes from a woman aged 18-30 years with acute COVID-19. Each CDR3 is given with its conserved first and last residue. D genes are given only for firm matches.

TRBV5-1	TRBJ2-2	TRBD2	TGCGCCAGCAGACTAGCGACTAGCGCCATTAACACCGGGGAGCTGTTTTTT	CASRLATSAINTGELFF
TRBV6-5	TRBJ2-2	.	TGTGCCAGCAGTTACCAGACCGGGGAGCTGTTTTTT	CASSYQTGELFF
TRBV7-6	TRBJ2-7	TRBD1	TGTGCCAGCAGCTCAAGCTGGACAGGGAAGAAGGCCTACGAGCAGTACTTC	CASSSSWTGKKAYEQYF
TRBV11-3	TRBJ1-3	.	TGTGCCAGCAGCACCGCTGTCGGTGGAAACACCATATATTTT	CASSTAVGGNTIYF
TRBV11-2	TRBJ2-3	.	TGTGCCAGCAGCTTAGGACTGCCGAGGGATACGCAGTATTTT	CASSLGLPRDTQYF
TRBV30	TRBJ2-7	TRBD1	TGTGCCTGGGCGGGACAGGGAGTGGCACACTTC	CAWAGQGVAHF
TRBV30	TRBJ1-2	TRBD1	TGTGCCTGGAGTGTCCGGGACAGCTTACAAAAATATGGCTACACCTTC	CAWSVRDSLQKYGYTF
TRBV6-5	TRBJ1-2	.	TGTGCCAGCAGTTATTCAACCGGGACACCGAGCTATGGCTACACCTTC	CASSYSTGTPSYGYTF
TRBV5-8	TRBJ2-2	TRBD2	TGTGCCAGTATCTGGGGGGGACCCAGGACCGGGGAGCTGTTTTTT	CASIWGGPRTGELFF
TRBV7-6	TRBJ2-7	TRBD2	TGTGCCAGCAGCTTAGGGTTGACGGGAGGCTGGGACGAGCAGTACTTC	CASSLGLTGGWDEQYF
TRBV6-1	TRBJ2-7	.	TGTGCCAGCAGTGAAGCCGAGAGCTCCTACGAGCAGTACTTC	CASSEAESSYEQYF
TRBV4-1	TRBJ1-2	.	TGCGCCAGCAGCCAAGATATGTCAGGTGGATCTCTGAGCTATGGCTACACCTTC	CASSQDMSGGSLSYGYTF
TRBV6-1	TRBJ1-5	TRBD1	TGTGCCAGCAGTGAAGCTCCAGGGGGAAGGGGCAATCAGCCCCAGCATTTT	CASSEAPGGRGNQPQHF
TRBV24-1	TRBJ2-3	.	TGTGCCACCAGTGACTTAGCGGACTTCACAGATACGCAGTATTTT	CATSDLADFTDTQYF